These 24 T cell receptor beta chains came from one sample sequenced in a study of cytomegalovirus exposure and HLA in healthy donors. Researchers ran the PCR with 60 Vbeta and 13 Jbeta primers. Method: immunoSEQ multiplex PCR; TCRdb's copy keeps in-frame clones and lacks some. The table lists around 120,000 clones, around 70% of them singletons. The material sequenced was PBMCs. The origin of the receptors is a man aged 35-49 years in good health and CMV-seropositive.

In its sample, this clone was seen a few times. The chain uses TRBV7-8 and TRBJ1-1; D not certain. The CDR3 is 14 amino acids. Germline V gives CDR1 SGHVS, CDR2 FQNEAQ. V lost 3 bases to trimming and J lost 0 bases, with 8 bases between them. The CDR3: CASSFELMNTEAFF. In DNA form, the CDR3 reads TGTGCCAGCAGCTTCGAACTCATGAACACTGAAGCTTTCTTT.

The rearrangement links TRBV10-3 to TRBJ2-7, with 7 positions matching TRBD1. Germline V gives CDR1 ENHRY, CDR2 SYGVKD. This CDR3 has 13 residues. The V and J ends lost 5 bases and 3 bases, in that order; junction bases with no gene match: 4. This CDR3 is CAISSGTDYEQYF. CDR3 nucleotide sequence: TGTGCCATCAGTTCCGGGACAGACTACGAGCAGTACTTC.

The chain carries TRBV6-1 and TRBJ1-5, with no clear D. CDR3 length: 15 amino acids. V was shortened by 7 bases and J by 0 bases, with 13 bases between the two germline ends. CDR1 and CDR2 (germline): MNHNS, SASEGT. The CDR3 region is CASTSISYSNQPQHF. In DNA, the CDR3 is TGTGCCAGCACATCGATTTCCTATAGCAATCAGCCCCAGCATTTT.

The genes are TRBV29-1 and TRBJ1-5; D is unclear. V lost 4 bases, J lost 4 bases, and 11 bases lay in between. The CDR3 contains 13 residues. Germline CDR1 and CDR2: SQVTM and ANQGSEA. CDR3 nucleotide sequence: TGCAGCGTTGGTCGCCAGAAAAATCAGCCCCAGCATTTT. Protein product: CSVGRQKNQPQHF.

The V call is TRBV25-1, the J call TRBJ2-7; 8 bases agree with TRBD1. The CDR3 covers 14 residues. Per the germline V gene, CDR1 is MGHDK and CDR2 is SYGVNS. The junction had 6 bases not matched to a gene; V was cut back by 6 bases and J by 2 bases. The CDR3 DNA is TGTGCCAGCAGCCGGGACAGGACCCCCTACGAGCAGTACTTC. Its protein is CASSRDRTPYEQYF.

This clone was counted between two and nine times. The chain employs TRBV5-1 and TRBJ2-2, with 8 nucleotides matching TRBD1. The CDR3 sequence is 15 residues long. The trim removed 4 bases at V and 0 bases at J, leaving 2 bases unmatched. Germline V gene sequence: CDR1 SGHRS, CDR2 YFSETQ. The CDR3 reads CASSQDRANTGELFF. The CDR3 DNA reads TGCGCCAGCAGCCAGGACAGGGCGAACACCGGGGAGCTGTTTTTT.

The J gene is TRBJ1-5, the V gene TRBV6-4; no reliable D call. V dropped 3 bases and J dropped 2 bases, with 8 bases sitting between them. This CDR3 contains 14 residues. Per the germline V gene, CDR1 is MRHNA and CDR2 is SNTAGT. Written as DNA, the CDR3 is TGTGCCAGCAGTGAGGAGGGAGGCAATCAGCCCCAGCATTTT. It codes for CASSEEGGNQPQHF.

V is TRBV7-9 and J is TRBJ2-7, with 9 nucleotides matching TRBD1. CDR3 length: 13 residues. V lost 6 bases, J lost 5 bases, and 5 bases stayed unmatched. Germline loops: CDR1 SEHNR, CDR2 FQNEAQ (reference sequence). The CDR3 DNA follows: TGTGCCAGCAGACTTACAGGGGGCGACGAGCAGTACTTC. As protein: CASRLTGGDEQYF.

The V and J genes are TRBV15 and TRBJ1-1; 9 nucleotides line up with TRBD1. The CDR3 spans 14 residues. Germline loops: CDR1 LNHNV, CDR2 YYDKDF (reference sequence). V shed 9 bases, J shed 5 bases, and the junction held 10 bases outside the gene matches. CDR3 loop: CATRTGASATEAFF. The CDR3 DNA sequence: TGTGCCACTAGGACAGGGGCCTCAGCAACTGAAGCTTTCTTT.

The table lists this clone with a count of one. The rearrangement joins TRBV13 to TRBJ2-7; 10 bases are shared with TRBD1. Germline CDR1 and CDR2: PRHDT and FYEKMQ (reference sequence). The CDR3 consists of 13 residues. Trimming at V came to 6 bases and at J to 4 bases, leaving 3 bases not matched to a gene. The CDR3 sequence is CASRTGGIYEQYF. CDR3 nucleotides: TGTGCCAGCAGGACAGGGGGCATATACGAGCAGTACTTC.

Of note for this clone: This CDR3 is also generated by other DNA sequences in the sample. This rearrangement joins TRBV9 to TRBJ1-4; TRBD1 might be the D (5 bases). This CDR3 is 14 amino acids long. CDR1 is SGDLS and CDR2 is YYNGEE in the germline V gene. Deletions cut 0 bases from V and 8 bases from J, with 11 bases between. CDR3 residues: CASSVGQGYEKLFF. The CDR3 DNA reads TGTGCCAGCAGCGTAGGGCAGGGTTACGAAAAACTGTTTTTT.

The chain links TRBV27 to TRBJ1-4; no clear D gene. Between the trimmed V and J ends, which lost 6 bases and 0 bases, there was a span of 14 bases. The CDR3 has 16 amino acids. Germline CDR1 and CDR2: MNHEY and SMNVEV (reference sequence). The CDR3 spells CASSPFREATNEKLFF. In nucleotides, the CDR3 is TGTGCCAGCAGCCCGTTTCGGGAGGCAACTAATGAAAAACTGTTTTTT.

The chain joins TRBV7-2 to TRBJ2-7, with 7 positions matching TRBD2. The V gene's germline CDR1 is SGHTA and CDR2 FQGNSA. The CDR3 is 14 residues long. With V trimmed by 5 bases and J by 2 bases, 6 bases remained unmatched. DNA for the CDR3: TGTGCCAGCAGCCCTAGCGGAGGGCCCTACGAGCAGTACTTC. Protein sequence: CASSPSGGPYEQYF.

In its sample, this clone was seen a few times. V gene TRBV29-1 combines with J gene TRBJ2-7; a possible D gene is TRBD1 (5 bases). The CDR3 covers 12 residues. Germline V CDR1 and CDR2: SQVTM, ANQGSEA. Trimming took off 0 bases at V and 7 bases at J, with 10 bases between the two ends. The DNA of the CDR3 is TGCAGCGTTGAAGATACACAGGCGGAGCAGTACTTC. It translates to CSVEDTQAEQYF.

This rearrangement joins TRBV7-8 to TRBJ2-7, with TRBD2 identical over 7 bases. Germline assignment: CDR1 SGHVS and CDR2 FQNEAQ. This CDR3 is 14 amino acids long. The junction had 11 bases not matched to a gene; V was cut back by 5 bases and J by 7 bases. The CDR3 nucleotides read TGTGCCAGCAGCGAGGGACTAAATTCTGGAGAGCAGTACTTC. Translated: CASSEGLNSGEQYF.

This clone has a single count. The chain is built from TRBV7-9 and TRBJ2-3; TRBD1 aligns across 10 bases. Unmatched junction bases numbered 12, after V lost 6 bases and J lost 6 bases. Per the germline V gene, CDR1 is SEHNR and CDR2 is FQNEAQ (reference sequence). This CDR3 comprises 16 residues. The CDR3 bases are TGTGCCAGCAGTTTGTGGACAGGGGGAGGATCGGATACGCAGTATTTT. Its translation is CASSLWTGGGSDTQYF.

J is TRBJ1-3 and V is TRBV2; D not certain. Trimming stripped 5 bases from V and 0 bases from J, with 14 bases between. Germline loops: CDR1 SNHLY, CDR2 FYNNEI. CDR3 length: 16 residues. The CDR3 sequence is CASSRGSPVSGNTIYF. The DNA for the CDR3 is TGTGCCAGCAGTCGAGGGTCCCCTGTCTCTGGAAACACCATATATTTT. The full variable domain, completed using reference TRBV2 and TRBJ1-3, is EPEVTQTPSHQVTQMGQEVILRCVPISNHLYFYWYRQILGQKVEFLVSFYNNEISEKSEIFDDQFSVERPDGSNFTLKIRSTKLEDSAMYFCASSRGSPVSGNTIYFGEGSWLTVV.

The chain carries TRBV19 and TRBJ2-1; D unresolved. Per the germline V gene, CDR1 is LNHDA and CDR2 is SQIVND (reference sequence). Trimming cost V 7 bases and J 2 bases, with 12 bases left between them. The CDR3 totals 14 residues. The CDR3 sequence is CASTLSIAYNEQFF. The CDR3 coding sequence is TGTGCCAGTACGTTGAGTATCGCCTACAATGAGCAGTTCTTC.

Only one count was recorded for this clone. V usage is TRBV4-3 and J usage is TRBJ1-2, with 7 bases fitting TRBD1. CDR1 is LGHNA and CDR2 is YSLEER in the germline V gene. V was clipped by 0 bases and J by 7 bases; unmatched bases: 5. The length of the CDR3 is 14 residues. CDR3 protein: CASSQDVGGGGYTF. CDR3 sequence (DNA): TGCGCCAGCAGCCAAGATGTAGGGGGCGGTGGCTACACCTTC.

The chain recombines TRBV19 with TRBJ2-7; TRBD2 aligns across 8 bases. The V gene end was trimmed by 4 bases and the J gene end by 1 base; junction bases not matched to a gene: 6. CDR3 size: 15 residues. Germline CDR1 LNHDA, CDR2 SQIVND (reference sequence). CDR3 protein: CASSNLAGGSYEQYF. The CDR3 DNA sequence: TGTGCCAGTAGTAACCTAGCGGGTGGTTCCTACGAGCAGTACTTC.

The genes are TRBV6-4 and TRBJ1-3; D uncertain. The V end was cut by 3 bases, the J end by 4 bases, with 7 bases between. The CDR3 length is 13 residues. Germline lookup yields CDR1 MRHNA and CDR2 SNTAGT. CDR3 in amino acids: CASSEELGNTIYF. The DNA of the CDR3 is TGTGCCAGCAGTGAGGAACTAGGAAACACCATATATTTT.

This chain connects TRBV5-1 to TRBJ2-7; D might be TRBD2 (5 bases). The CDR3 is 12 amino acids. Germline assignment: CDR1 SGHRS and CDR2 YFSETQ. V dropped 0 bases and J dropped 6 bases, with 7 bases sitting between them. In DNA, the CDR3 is TGCGCCAGCAGCTTGGATCGGGGCGAGCAGTACTTC. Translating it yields CASSLDRGEQYF. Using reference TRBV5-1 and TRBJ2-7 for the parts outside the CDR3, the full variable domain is KAGVTQTPRYLIKTRGQQVTLSCSPISGHRSVSWYQQTPGQGLQFLFEYFSETQRNKGNFPGRFSGRQFSNSRSEMNVSTLELGDSALYLCASSLDRGEQYFGPGTRLTVT.

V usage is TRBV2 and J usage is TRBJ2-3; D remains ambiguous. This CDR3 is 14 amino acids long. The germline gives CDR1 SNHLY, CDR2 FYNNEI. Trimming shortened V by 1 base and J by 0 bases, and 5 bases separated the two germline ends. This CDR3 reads CASSEGRSTDTQYF. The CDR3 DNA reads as TGTGCCAGCAGTGAAGGCAGGAGCACAGATACGCAGTATTTT.

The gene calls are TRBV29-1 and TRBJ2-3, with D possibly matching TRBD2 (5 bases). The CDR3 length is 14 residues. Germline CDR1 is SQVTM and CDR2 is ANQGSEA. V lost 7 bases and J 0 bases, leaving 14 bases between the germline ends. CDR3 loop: CSGLFRTSTDTQYF. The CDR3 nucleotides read TGCAGCGGGCTTTTTAGGACTAGCACAGATACGCAGTATTTT.